These T cell receptor beta chains were read from a single sample in a study of shared clonotypes between healthy human individuals. Produced via immunoSEQ multiplex PCR; TCRdb's table is partial and in-frame only. The table includes around 2.3 million clones, roughly 95% detected once. Sequencing was done on a sample of naive CD4+ T cells sorted from blood. These receptors originate from a man aged 18 to 29 in good health. The CDR3 runs from the conserved cysteine through the conserved F or W.

V gene | CDR3 protein
TRBV19 | CASNTIGGANYGYTF
TRBV10-3 | CAISGTPNYEQYF
TRBV10-3 | CAISELGLNTEAFF
TRBV5-1 | CASRSQSSAKNIQYF
TRBV27 | CASSLPGLAFEEQYF
TRBV6-5 | CASSTLAAGANVLTF
TRBV12-5 | CASGLVLYLDTEAFF
TRBV15 | CATSPRRERSYEQYF
TRBV19 | CASMAGGSGNTIYF
TRBV11-2 | CASSLDLGPTGELFF
TRBV9 | CASSAHPANTEAFF
TRBV12-5 | CASGLVPGLNNEQFF
TRBV6-5 | CASSPQGANSYEQYF
TRBV15 | CATSRATKERRRQGNQPQHF
TRBV7-2 | CASSFYRTSSYEQYF
TRBV7-2 | CASSLQVLDEKLFF
TRBV6-5 | CASSFSGLASSYEQYF
TRBV5-4 | CASSLEQGKGEQYF
TRBV11-2 | CASHLRGSSYNSPLHF
TRBV7-9 | CASSLVLSAEKLFF
TRBV6-1 | CASSVSPGGRGIVETQYF
TRBV6-4 | CASRTGGTNTEAFF
TRBV28 | CASSRIDRDGSPLHF
TRBV10-1 | CASSVFPGVYNNEQFF
TRBV6-1 | CASSVGGPVEQFF
TRBV6-1 | CASSEIFRSSYEQYF
TRBV5-1 | CASSGTDNTIYF
TRBV5-1 | CASSVNDRTSSYNSPLHF
TRBV19 | CASSIPGRGSTEAFF
TRBV5-4 | CASSSGGPPSAHGYTF
TRBV5-4 | CASSLAGGSYEQYF
TRBV6-5 | CASSYSPWPSTDTQYF